The 20 T cell receptor beta chains listed next were all sequenced from one sample in a study of cytomegalovirus exposure and HLA in healthy donors. PCR primers comprised 60 Vbeta and 13 Jbeta primers. Data came from immunoSEQ multiplex PCR; TCRdb stores just in-frame clones and leaves some out. The sample records approximately 190,000 clones, roughly four fifths being singletons. The sequenced material came from PBMCs. These receptors all come from a woman in her twenties or thirties in good health and CMV-seropositive.

The genes are TRBV6-1 and TRBJ1-5; D may be TRBD1 (6 bases). The CDR3 is made up of 15 amino acids. V was clipped by 3 bases and J by 3 bases, with 12 bases between them. CDR1 and CDR2 (germline): MNHNS, SASEGT. CDR3 sequence reads: CASSDGGRNNQPQHF. The CDR3 bases are TGTGCCAGCAGTGACGGGGGGCGGAACAATCAGCCCCAGCATTTT.

V and J are TRBV5-1 and TRBJ2-3; 8 bases are a match to TRBD1. CDR1 is SGHRS and CDR2 is YFSETQ in the germline V gene. The CDR3 sequence is 16 residues long. The trim removed 0 bases at V and 0 bases at J, leaving 3 bases unmatched. This CDR3 reads CASSLGGTGSTDTQYF. DNA of the CDR3: TGCGCCAGCAGCTTGGGAGGGACAGGTAGCACAGATACGCAGTATTTT.

This clone was counted only a few times. J is TRBJ1-1 and V is TRBV20-1; D is unresolved. V was clipped by 3 bases and J by 10 bases, with 12 bases between them. The CDR3 has 11 residues. Germline CDR1 is DFQATT and CDR2 is SNEGSKA (reference sequence). The CDR3 loop reads CSARREPSAFF. For the CDR3, the DNA is TGCAGTGCTAGGAGGGAGCCGTCAGCTTTCTTT.

This sequence joins TRBV7-2 and TRBJ1-1; 7 bases agree with TRBD1. Looked up from germline, CDR1 is SGHTA and CDR2 is FQGNSA. The junction had 1 base not matched to a gene; V was cut back by 3 bases and J by 9 bases. The CDR3 runs to 11 residues. The DNA for the CDR3 is TGTGCCAGCAGCTTCAGGGGGAAAGCTTTCTTT. As protein: CASSFRGKAFF. Drawing the rest from reference TRBV7-2 and TRBJ1-1, the complete variable domain is GAGVSQSPSNKVTEKGKDVELRCDPISGHTALYWYRQSLGQGLEFLIYFQGNSAPDKSGLPSDRFSAERTGGSVSTLTIQRTQQEDSAVYLCASSFRGKAFFGQGTRLTVV.

J is TRBJ1-5 and V is TRBV7-9; 9 bases align to TRBD1. CDR1 is SEHNR and CDR2 is FQNEAQ in the germline V gene (reference sequence). This CDR3 spans 15 amino acids. V lost 7 bases to trimming and J lost 3 bases; unmatched junction nucleotides: 7. CDR3 DNA sequence: TGTGCCAGCACCCACGGGACAGGGTTCAATCAGCCCCAGCATTTT. Its protein product is CASTHGTGFNQPQHF.

This clone was detected only a few times. The genes are TRBV2 and TRBJ1-1; D gene uncertain. The CDR3 runs 13 residues. V was shortened by 3 bases and J by 4 bases, with 9 bases between the two germline ends. Germline lookup yields CDR1 SNHLY and CDR2 FYNNEI. The CDR3 nucleotides are TGTGCCAGCAGTGACCGGGAGCGCACTGAAGCTTTCTTT. Amino acids: CASSDRERTEAFF.

The chain couples TRBV7-2 to TRBJ1-1; the match to TRBD1 covers 10 bases. With V trimmed by 5 bases and J by 4 bases, 7 bases remained unmatched. Germline V gives CDR1 SGHTA, CDR2 FQGNSA. This CDR3 contains 15 residues. The CDR3 region has the DNA TGTGCCAGCAGCCCCATGACAGGGGGCCTCACTGAAGCTTTCTTT. This translates into CASSPMTGGLTEAFF.

V and J are TRBV15 and TRBJ2-1; D may be TRBD1 (5 bases). Germline V gene sequence: CDR1 LNHNV, CDR2 YYDKDF (reference sequence). This CDR3 comprises 15 residues. V lost 5 bases, J lost 5 bases, and 16 bases lay in between. CDR3 coding DNA: TGTGCCACCAGCTCAGACAGATTCCAGAACAATGAGCAGTTCTTC. Its translation is CATSSDRFQNNEQFF.

V usage is TRBV7-3 and J usage is TRBJ2-6, with D unresolved. The V and J ends lost 5 bases and 0 bases respectively, with 5 bases between them. The germline CDR1 and CDR2 sequences are SGHTA and FQGTGA. The CDR3 runs to 14 residues. DNA for the CDR3: TGTGCCAGCAGCCCCGGCTCTGGGGCCAACGTCCTGACTTTC. It encodes CASSPGSGANVLTF.

The chain links TRBV28 to TRBJ1-4; 8 nucleotides align to TRBD1. This CDR3 has 17 residues. Germline V lookup: CDR1 MDHEN, CDR2 SYDVKM. The V gene end was trimmed by 6 bases and the J gene end by 0 bases; junction bases not matched to a gene: 9. CDR3 sequence: CASSRTGLYSTNEKLFF. The CDR3 DNA reads as TGTGCCAGCAGCAGGACAGGGCTCTATTCAACTAATGAAAAACTGTTTTTT.

This clone showed up just a few times. The CDR3 sequence is CASSLFPGQGRDGYTF. The CDR3 nucleotides read TGCGCCAGCAGTCTTTTCCCGGGACAGGGAAGGGATGGCTACACCTTC. This chain links TRBV5-1 with TRBJ1-2; 9 bases align to TRBD1. Per germline, CDR1 SGHRS and CDR2 YFSETQ. V was pared by 5 bases and J by 6 bases, with 14 bases of the junction left unmatched. This CDR3 has 16 residues.

This clone has a handful of counts. The rearrangement uses TRBV29-1 and TRBJ1-4; 8 bases are shared with TRBD1. Germline values: CDR1 SQVTM, CDR2 ANQGSEA. The CDR3 runs to 14 residues. The V segment lost 2 bases and the J segment 10 bases; nucleotides outside the gene matches: 9. The CDR3 sequence is CSVEFGQGFGKLFF. The CDR3 region has the DNA TGCAGCGTTGAATTCGGACAGGGCTTCGGAAAACTGTTTTTT. Combining the CDR3 with reference TRBV29-1 and TRBJ1-4 gives the whole variable domain SAVISQKPSRDICQRGTSLTIQCQVDSQVTMMFWYRQQPGQSLTLIATANQGSEATYESGFVIDKFPISRPNLTFSTLTVSNMSPEDSSIYLCSVEFGQGFGKLFFGSGTQLSVL.

The chain joins TRBV4-2 to TRBJ2-2; 12 positions agree with TRBD2. The germline V gene encodes CDR1 LGHNA and CDR2 YNFKEQ. J lost 5 bases, V lost 5 bases, and 9 bases had no gene match. The CDR3 loop spans 17 amino acids. Here the CDR3 DNA reads TGTGCCAGCAGCTTCCGACTAGCGGGGGCGGAGACCGGGGAGCTGTTTTTT. Translating it yields CASSFRLAGAETGELFF.

This chain's CDR3 is CASRGGQKNTGELFF. DNA of the CDR3: TGTGCCAGCAGGGGTGGACAGAAGAACACCGGGGAGCTGTTTTTT. The chain links TRBV28 to TRBJ2-2; TRBD1 might be the D (6 bases). In germline, CDR1 is MDHEN, CDR2 SYDVKM. With 6 bases removed from V and 1 base from J, the gap between germline ends came to 12 bases. The CDR3 has 15 residues.

V usage is TRBV7-3 and J usage is TRBJ2-3; D remains ambiguous. The germline gives CDR1 SGHTA, CDR2 FQGTGA. Trimming pared 2 bases from V and 4 bases from J, leaving 7 bases between. The CDR3 extends over 13 amino acids. CDR3: CASSLSRSDTQYF. In DNA form, the CDR3 reads TGTGCCAGCAGCTTATCTCGGTCAGATACGCAGTATTTT.

This chain links TRBV15 with TRBJ2-5, with 8 positions matching TRBD2. Germline assignment: CDR1 LNHNV and CDR2 YYDKDF (reference sequence). J gave up 6 bases and V 3 bases, and 9 bases lay outside the gene matches. The CDR3 loop spans 15 amino acids. CDR3 sequence: CATSRDSGTGKTQYF. CDR3 bases: TGTGCCACCAGCAGGGATAGCGGGACGGGAAAGACCCAGTACTTC. The whole variable domain, remainder taken from reference TRBV15 and TRBJ2-5, is DAMVIQNPRYQVTQFGKPVTLSCSQTLNHNVMYWYQQKSSQAPKLLFHYYDKDFNNEADTPDNFQSRRPNTSFCFLDIRSPGLGDTAMYLCATSRDSGTGKTQYFGPGTRLLVL.

This clone showed up just a few times. The chain joins TRBV20-1 to TRBJ2-7, with 7 bases matching TRBD2. Losses at the gene ends were 3 bases for V and 5 bases for J; bases not matched to a gene: 1. The CDR3 runs 11 residues. From germline, CDR1 is DFQATT and CDR2 SNEGSKA (reference sequence). CDR3 DNA: TGCAGTGCTAGGGGAGGGGACGAGCAGTACTTC. Translating it yields CSARGGDEQYF.

The CDR3 spells CASSLGGTDSYEQYF. Written as DNA, the CDR3 is TGCGCCAGCAGCTTGGGGGGGACAGACTCCTACGAGCAGTACTTC. The chain is built from TRBV5-1 and TRBJ2-7; 7 bases map to TRBD1. The CDR3 has 15 amino acids. V gave up 0 bases and J gave up 0 bases; unmatched junction bases: 3. The germline V gene encodes CDR1 SGHRS and CDR2 YFSETQ. The full variable domain, rest sourced from reference TRBV5-1 and TRBJ2-7, is KAGVTQTPRYLIKTRGQQVTLSCSPISGHRSVSWYQQTPGQGLQFLFEYFSETQRNKGNFPGRFSGRQFSNSRSEMNVSTLELGDSALYLCASSLGGTDSYEQYFGPGTRLTVT.

The rearrangement links TRBV5-4 to TRBJ1-5; D is undetermined. The CDR3 length is 13 residues. Germline loops: CDR1 SGHNT, CDR2 YYREEE (reference sequence). V lost 4 bases and J lost 4, with 9 bases in between. The CDR3 nucleotides read TGTGCCAGCAGCGCCGGCGGGAATCAGCCCCAGCATTTT. Its protein product is CASSAGGNQPQHF.

CDR3 residues: CASSSPGGGQETQYF. The CDR3 bases are TGTGCCAGCAGTTCCCCCGGCGGGGGGCAAGAGACCCAGTACTTC. V is TRBV2 and J is TRBJ2-5; TRBD2 aligns across 8 bases. The CDR3 totals 15 residues. The J segment lost 2 bases and the V segment lost 5 bases, leaving 7 bases of the junction unmatched. Germline V lookup: CDR1 SNHLY, CDR2 FYNNEI.